These 18 T cell receptor beta chains were sequenced from one sample in a study of breast tumors, draining lymph nodes, adjacent tissues. Breast cancer patients provided tissue from their axillary draining lymph nodes. TCRdb used MiXCR to reprocess the multiplex PCR reads, holding one entry per CDR3 protein. The sample shows under 300,000 distinct CDR3 sequences, around 35% of them seen only once. Sequencing was performed on axillary lymph node tissue. All receptors come from a female donor with breast cancer. Some clones in this sample may be carry-over from other donors' samples.

This clonotype has only a few counts. This CDR3 reads CASRPGGYNEQFF. CDR3 sequence (DNA): TGTGCCAGCAGACCGGGAGGCTACAATGAGCAGTTCTTC. The V and J genes are TRBV27 and TRBJ2-1; 7 nucleotides line up with TRBD2. CDR3 length: 13 residues. Germline V gene lookup returns CDR1 MNHEY and CDR2 SMNVEV (reference sequence). The V and J ends lost 6 bases and 3 bases, in that order; junction bases with no gene match: 2.

The chain is built from TRBV25-1 and TRBJ1-2; D is unresolved. V lost 4 bases and J lost 3, with 12 bases in between. CDR1 is MGHDK, CDR2 SYGVNS, per germline. The CDR3 runs 14 residues. DNA for the CDR3: TGTGCCAGCAGTGCTGGAAGGTTGGACTATGGCTACACCTTC. This codes for CASSAGRLDYGYTF.

This clonotype was picked up a small number of times. The J gene is TRBJ2-4, the V gene TRBV10-2, with 7 bases matching TRBD2. Germline assignment: CDR1 WSHSY and CDR2 SAAADI. Trimming at V came to 4 bases and at J to 0 bases, leaving 3 bases not matched to a gene. The CDR3 is 15 amino acids. The CDR3 DNA reads TGCGCCAGCAGTGCCGCGGGGGTAGCCAAAAACATTCAGTACTTC. Its translation is CASSAAGVAKNIQYF.

This clonotype was observed at least ten times. This chain links TRBV20-1 with TRBJ2-1, with no clear D. The CDR3 loop spans 12 amino acids. Trimming took off 3 bases at V and 6 bases at J, with 9 bases between the two ends. Germline CDR1 reads DFQATT; CDR2 reads SNEGSKA (reference sequence). CDR3 region: CSASLGSNEQFF. CDR3 coding DNA: TGCAGTGCTAGTTTGGGTAGCAATGAGCAGTTCTTC.

In its sample, this clonotype was seen once. This chain connects TRBV30 to TRBJ2-7; D is perhaps TRBD2 (6 bases). This CDR3 contains 11 residues. CDR1 and CDR2 from the germline V gene are GTSNPN and SVGIG (reference sequence). V shed 3 bases and J shed 6 bases, with 9 bases lying between them. The CDR3 spells CAWRVAVEQYF. The DNA of the CDR3 is TGTGCCTGGAGGGTAGCGGTCGAGCAGTACTTC.

Of note for this clonotype: A read error is possible here, since a much larger clone lies one base away. In nucleotides, the CDR3 is TGTGCCAGCAGTGGTGACTATGACTACACCTTC. It specifies CASSGDYDYTF. V gene TRBV6-6 combines with J gene TRBJ1-2; D not certain. The germline V gene has CDR1 MNHNY and CDR2 SVGAGI (reference sequence). The CDR3 totals 11 residues.

V usage is TRBV7-9 and J usage is TRBJ2-5; D might be TRBD1 or TRBD2, each matching 5 bases. CDR1 is SEHNR, CDR2 FQNEAQ, per germline (reference sequence). V was shortened by 1 base and J by 7 bases, with 7 bases between the two germline ends. The CDR3 has 12 residues. CDR3 nucleotide sequence: TGTGCCAGCAGCTTAGGGGGGTTGACCCAGTACTTC. This translates into CASSLGGLTQYF.

In this sample, this clonotype turned up many times. One end of the junction fails to match germline, which may point to a read error. This sequence joins TRBV7-7 and TRBJ2-1; 12 nucleotides align to TRBD2. CDR1 is SSHAT, CDR2 FNYEAQ, per germline (reference sequence). This CDR3 region has 15 residues. CDR3 region: CASSPGLAGNNEQFF. Written as DNA, the CDR3 is TGTGCTAGCAGTCCAGGACTAGCGGGGAACAATGAGCAGTTCTTC.

This clonotype has only a few counts. This sequence may be a read error, since a much larger clone differs from it by one base. This chain connects TRBV7-2 to TRBJ2-5; weak D call: TRBD1 (8 bases). CDR1 SGHTA and CDR2 FQGNSA come from the germline V gene. The CDR3 is 15 amino acids. The DNA for the CDR3 is TGTGCCAGCAGCACCCTCGGACAGGGAGGGGAGACCCAGCACTTC. Translation gives CASSTLGQGGETQHF.

Concerning this clonotype: This could be a read error, since a much larger clone is one nucleotide away. V usage is TRBV11-3 and J usage is TRBJ2-1, with D perhaps assigned TRBD1 or TRBD2 (5 bases each). The CDR3 is made up of 14 amino acids. Germline V gene data show CDR1 as SGHNT and CDR2 as YENEEA. The V end was cut by 5 bases, the J end by 10 bases, with 18 bases between. The CDR3 bases are TGTGCCAGCAGCCAGAGGGTGGCAGGGCGGGAGCAGTTCTTC. Its protein is CASSQRVAGREQFF.

The table lists this clonotype with a few counts. A much larger clone is a single base away; this may be a read error. The V call is TRBV5-5, the J call TRBJ1-4; D unresolved. Between the trimmed V and J ends, which lost 0 bases and 6 bases, there was a span of 12 bases. This CDR3 is 15 amino acids long. Germline V gene lookup returns CDR1 SGHKS and CDR2 YYEKEE (reference sequence). CDR3 in amino acids: CASSLVSAVDEKLFF. CDR3 bases: TGTGCCAGCAGCTTGGTGTCGGCGGTTGATGAAAAACTGTTTTTT. Full variable domain (outside the CDR3, taken from reference TRBV5-5 and TRBJ1-4): DAGVTQSPTHLIKTRGQQVTLRCSPISGHKSVSWYQQVLGQGPQFIFQYYEKEERGRGNFPDRFSARQFPNYSSELNVNALLLGDSALYLCASSLVSAVDEKLFFGSGTQLSVL.

V is TRBV28 and J is TRBJ1-2; no definite D call. CDR3 length: 17 amino acids. Looked up from germline, CDR1 is MDHEN and CDR2 is SYDVKM. Trimming removed 7 bases at V and 4 bases at J, with 25 bases between. CDR3 in amino acids: CASIPLPTVTNSYGYTF. CDR3 bases: TGTGCCAGCATACCACTTCCCACAGTCACGAATAGCTATGGCTACACCTTC.

This clonotype was observed at least ten times. This chain links TRBV2 with TRBJ2-2; 11 positions match TRBD2. Germline CDR1 reads SNHLY; CDR2 reads FYNNEI. V shed 7 bases and J 5 bases; nucleotides not matched to a gene: 6. The CDR3 has 15 amino acids. CDR3 amino acids: CASKYTSGRTGELFF. As DNA, the CDR3 is TGTGCCAGCAAGTACACTAGCGGGAGAACCGGGGAGCTGTTTTTT.

The chain uses TRBV7-2 and TRBJ2-7; D gene ambiguous. In germline, CDR1 is SGHTA, CDR2 FQGNSA. The CDR3 consists of 13 residues. Trimming left V 0 bases short and J 3 bases short, with 6 bases between. The CDR3 spells CASSLAEIYEQYF. The DNA of the CDR3 is TGTGCCAGCAGCTTAGCGGAGATCTACGAGCAGTACTTC. Complete variable domain (other parts from reference TRBV7-2 and TRBJ2-7): GAGVSQSPSNKVTEKGKDVELRCDPISGHTALYWYRQSLGQGLEFLIYFQGNSAPDKSGLPSDRFSAERTGGSVSTLTIQRTQQEDSAVYLCASSLAEIYEQYFGPGTRLTVT.

This clonotype was recorded many times. This chain connects TRBV6-1 to TRBJ1-5; D is possibly TRBD1 (5 bases). V was clipped by 3 bases and J by 2 bases, with 14 bases between them. Germline lookup yields CDR1 MNHNS and CDR2 SASEGT. The CDR3 runs 16 residues. This chain's CDR3 is CASSERSGGGNQPQHF. Written as DNA, the CDR3 is TGTGCCAGCAGTGAGAGGAGTGGGGGGGGCAATCAGCCCCAGCATTTT.

This clonotype was seen many times. This chain joins TRBV6-1 and TRBJ1-6; D uncertain. With 7 bases removed from V and 4 bases from J, the gap between germline ends came to 14 bases. The CDR3 is 15 residues long. From germline, CDR1 is MNHNS and CDR2 SASEGT. The CDR3 region is CASTGGTPYNSPLHF. CDR3 nucleotide sequence: TGTGCCAGCACCGGAGGTACACCGTATAATTCACCCCTCCACTTT.

The table lists this clonotype with a count of one. The V call is TRBV12-3 or TRBV12-4, the J call TRBJ1-4; weak D call: TRBD1 (6 bases). With 6 bases removed from V and 4 bases from J, the gap between germline ends came to 15 bases. CDR3 size: 15 residues. The CDR3 loop is CASSLIGQNNEKLFF. In DNA, the CDR3 is TGTGCCAGCAGCCTCATTGGACAGAATAATGAAAAACTGTTTTTT.

This rearrangement joins TRBV6-5 to TRBJ1-2; TRBD1 might be the D (5 bases). This CDR3 contains 12 residues. V lost 4 bases and J 3 bases, leaving 6 bases between the germline ends. Per germline, CDR1 MNHEY and CDR2 SVGAGI. CDR3 nucleotide sequence: TGTGCCAGCAGTTTGGGGCACTATGGCTACACCTTC. This gives the protein CASSLGHYGYTF.